This TCR beta chain is drawn from a study of CD8 T cells in Susac syndrome. The germline CDR1 and CDR2 sequences are LGHDT and YNNKEL (reference sequence). V gave up 8 bases and J gave up 5 bases; unmatched junction bases: 16. The CDR3 sequence is 16 residues long. TCR beta from blood CD8+ and CD4+ T cells was sequenced. Negative isolation was applied to CD8+ and CD4+ T cells, and FACS enrichment was applied to TEMRA cells. Random hexamers primed reverse transcription of about 0.45 to 1 ug RNA. Across 54 Vbeta and 13 Jbeta, immunoSEQ multiplex PCR amplified TCR beta CDR3. MiXCR, run by TCRdb on the immunoSEQ multiplex PCR reads, gives a single entry per CDR3 protein. The data show fewer than 150,000 distinct CDR3 sequences, 90% to 95% seen once.

This clonotype originated in a human donor in good health. The sequencing sample was made of CD4+ T cells from PBMCs. The J gene is TRBJ2-5, the V gene TRBV3-1; TRBD2 aligns across 8 bases. In nucleotides, the CDR3 is TGTGCCAGCCAGACGGGTAGCGGGAACTTCCGTGAGACCCAGTACTTC. The encoded protein is CASQTGSGNFRETQYF.